The clone carrying this T cell receptor beta chain showed up just a few times. Its antigen is not known. The PCR had 60 Vbeta and 13 Jbeta primers. Clones were sequenced by immunoSEQ multiplex PCR, and TCRdb holds only the in-frame ones, with some missing. In the table there are about 110,000 clones, about four fifths of which are singletons. This specimen belongs to a study of cytomegalovirus exposure and HLA in healthy donors. The germline V and J ends were trimmed by 4 bases and 5 bases, with 17 bases remaining between them. This CDR3 comprises 16 residues. General study points: With later analysis, a missense DCLRE1C variant became linked to TCR beta V- and J-gene trimming. Previous analysis showed most TCR beta V segments were productive about 87% or about 30% of the time. High specificity and sensitivity for cytomegalovirus status were reported for the classifier.

The chain combines TRBV23-1 with TRBJ2-2; a possible D gene is TRBD2 (5 bases). TRBV23-1 is recorded as an ORF, its role being uncertain. This receptor was obtained from a woman in her 30s in good health and CMV-seronegative. The specimen sequenced was PBMCs. In DNA, the CDR3 is TGCGCCAGCAGTCCCCCCCGGCTCGGGGTTACCGGGGAGCTGTTTTTT. Translation gives CASSPPRLGVTGELFF.